The rows below give T cell receptor beta chains drawn from one sample of a study of radiation and T cells in renal cell carcinoma. Here immunoSEQ multiplex PCR was the method, and the copy in TCRdb shows in-frame clones only, minus some. The sample comprises 20,000 to 25,000 clones, around half of which are singletons, and 20% to 25% rests with the top ten. This material consisted of tumor tissue, taken from a patient whose treatment was nephrectomy without radiotherapy. The receptors originated from a human donor with renal cell carcinoma. CDR3s leave out the opening cysteine and the closing phenylalanine or tryptophan. Fields, in order: D gene, V gene, CDR3 protein. The D gene is left open where the match is weak.

NA,TRBV7-2,ASSSMLGGSIYEQY
TRBD1,TRBV18,ASSPLTGVNTEAF
NA,TRBV9,ASSAGALKPGYT
TRBD1,TRBV27,ASSFQDRVNTEAF
TRBD2,TRBV19,ASSLRLAGSTDTQY
NA,TRBV5-6,ASSLVGGNTIY
NA,TRBV6-1,ASSLTGTPNYGYT
TRBD1,TRBV7-2,ASSSRGQVSRNIQY
NA,TRBV6-5,ASRRVGTEAF
NA,TRBV7-6,ASGQYNSPLH
NA,TRBV5-5,ASSTVRGIPYEQY
TRBD1,TRBV6-6,ASRGQGGDEQF
NA,TRBV30,AGNRVGGYT
NA,TRBV9,ASSYGSYSTDTQY
NA,TRBV19,ASKSGEMDNSPLH
NA,TRBV30,AWSPGDSPLH
TRBD1,TRBV4-2,ASSQDRGHQPQH
NA,TRBV5-1,ASSLAGGEFGTEAF
NA,TRBV18,ASSLGQYYEQY
NA,TRBV1,TSSQNWDRGYGWVNTEAF
TRBD1,TRBV27,ASSTTGTGNLGYT
NA,TRBV13,ASRGGVEQF
NA,TRBV5-1,ASSLGRANTGELF
NA,TRBV14,ASSQNNRAGGYT
TRBD1,TRBV4-3,ASSPERQGFYGYT
NA,TRBV19,ASSIGQQPQH
NA,TRBV7-9,ASSLNRENEKLF
TRBD1,TRBV4-3,ASSQDHRGTDTQY
NA,TRBV9,ASSARLQGLPNEAF
TRBD1,TRBV5-1,ASSPGTGNEQY
NA,TRBV7-8,ASSLGWVMDEQY
TRBD1,TRBV27,ASSLSLNSDRGLNYGYT
NA,TRBV5-6,ASSLGEGVGYGYT
TRBD1,TRBV5-1,ASSLVGQGTNSPLH
NA,TRBV6-6,ASSYLQNTEAF
NA,TRBV5-4,ASSLEGRAGYGYT
NA,TRBV5-6,ASSFGELGYGYT
NA,TRBV19,ASSTDRNQGDNEKLF
TRBD1,TRBV5-1,ASSPSGQPGTEAF
NA,TRBV7-2,ASSLVGGASYNEQF
TRBD1,TRBV9,ASTTGGTGNTIY
NA,TRBV27,ASSPAREGGYT
TRBD1,TRBV4-1,ASSPPDRATGELF
NA,TRBV5-4,ASKHDMNTEAF
NA,TRBV6-1,ASSLQASNYEQY
NA,TRBV28,ASSQTGLYGYT
NA,TRBV18,ASSPPKGNTEAF
NA,TRBV5-1,ASGPSLSGANVLT
TRBD1,TRBV9,ASSRTGGTGELF
TRBD1,TRBV10-3,AISESPGTGNYNEQF
NA,TRBV29-1,SVVAGGNTIY
NA,TRBV7-2,ASSFGLWDTQY
NA,TRBV6-5,ASSDLQPQH
NA,TRBV7-2,ASSLSSGSDTQY
TRBD2,TRBV5-5,ASSPVRGKGPDTQY